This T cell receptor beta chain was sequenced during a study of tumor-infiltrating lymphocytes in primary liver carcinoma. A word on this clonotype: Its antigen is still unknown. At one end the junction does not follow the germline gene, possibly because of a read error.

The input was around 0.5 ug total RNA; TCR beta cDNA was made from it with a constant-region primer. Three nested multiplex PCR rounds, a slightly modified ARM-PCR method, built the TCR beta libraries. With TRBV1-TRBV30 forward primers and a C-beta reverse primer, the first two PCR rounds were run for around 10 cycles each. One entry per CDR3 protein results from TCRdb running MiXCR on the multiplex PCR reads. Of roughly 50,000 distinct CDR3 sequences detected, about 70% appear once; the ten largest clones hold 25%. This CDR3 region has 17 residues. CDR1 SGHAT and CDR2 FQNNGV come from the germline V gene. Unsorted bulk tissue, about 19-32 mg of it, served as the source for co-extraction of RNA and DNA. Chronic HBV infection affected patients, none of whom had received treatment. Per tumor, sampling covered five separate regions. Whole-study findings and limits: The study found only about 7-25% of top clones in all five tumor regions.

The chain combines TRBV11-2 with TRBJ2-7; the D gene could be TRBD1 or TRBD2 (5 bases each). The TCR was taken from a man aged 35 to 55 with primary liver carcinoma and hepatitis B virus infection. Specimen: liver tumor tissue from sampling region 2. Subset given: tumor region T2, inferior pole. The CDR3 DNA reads TGTGCCGGCAGCTTAGACTTCGGGGCACCCAGCTCCTACGAACAGTACTTC. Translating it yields CAGSLDFGAPSSYEQYF.